The next 25 T cell receptor beta chains were all read from a single sample in a study of shared clonotypes between healthy human individuals. The table came from immunoSEQ multiplex PCR; TCRdb's copy has only in-frame clones and leaves some out. In the table there are more than 2 million clones, 85% to 95% of which are singletons. Source material: naive CD4+ T cells sorted from blood. Subset in this sample: CD45RA+ positively selected. The receptors stem from a man aged 18 to 29 in good health.

V gene TRBV29-1 combines with J gene TRBJ2-2; D perhaps matches TRBD2 (6 bases). Trimming took 3 bases from V and 6 from J, leaving 11 bases between them. The CDR3 sequence is 13 residues long. Germline assignment: CDR1 SQVTM and CDR2 ANQGSEA. In nucleotides, the CDR3 is TGCAGCGTTGATAGGGCGGGATCCGGGGAGCTGTTTTTT. Translation gives CSVDRAGSGELFF.

Note on this clone: The sample contains more than one DNA sequence encoding this CDR3. This chain uses TRBV2 with TRBJ2-7; TRBD2 aligns across 10 bases. Germline V CDR1 and CDR2: SNHLY, FYNNEI. V shed 6 bases and J 0 bases; nucleotides not matched to a gene: 5. The CDR3 is 15 residues long. The CDR3 region is CASRRTSGNSYEQYF. The CDR3 DNA reads as TGTGCCAGCAGGCGTACTAGCGGGAACTCCTACGAGCAGTACTTC.

J is TRBJ1-6 and V is TRBV30, with D perhaps TRBD1 (6 bases). The CDR3 runs 16 residues. Germline V lookup: CDR1 GTSNPN, CDR2 SVGIG (reference sequence). Deletions cut 1 base from V and 1 base from J, with 11 bases between. The CDR3 protein is CAWSAVGASYNSPLHF. The CDR3 region has the DNA TGTGCCTGGAGTGCAGTGGGGGCGTCCTATAATTCACCCCTCCACTTT.

In its sample, this clone was seen once. The V and J genes are TRBV12-5 and TRBJ2-7, with a tentative D call TRBD1 (6 bases). Trimming pared 1 base from V and 6 bases from J, leaving 19 bases between. CDR3 length equals 16 residues. Germline-derived CDR1 and CDR2 are LGHNT and FRNRAP. The CDR3 protein is CASGLASGTLFLEQYF. The CDR3 nucleotides read TGTGCTAGTGGTTTGGCTTCCGGGACACTTTTCCTCGAGCAGTACTTC. Full variable domain (missing parts from reference TRBV12-5 and TRBJ2-7): DARVTQTPRHKVTEMGQEVTMRCQPILGHNTVFWYRQTMMQGLELLAYFRNRAPLDDSGMPKDRFSAEMPDATLATLKIQPSEPRDSAVYFCASGLASGTLFLEQYFGPGTRLTVT.

The chain recombines TRBV5-6 with TRBJ1-1, with TRBD1 matching 9 bases. J gave up 5 bases and V 3 bases, and 8 bases lay outside the gene matches. Germline V gives CDR1 SGHDT, CDR2 YYEEEE. This CDR3 contains 15 residues. The CDR3 sequence: CASSWGTGRRTEAFF. CDR3 DNA sequence: TGTGCCAGCAGCTGGGGGACAGGGAGAAGAACTGAAGCTTTCTTT.

The rearrangement joins TRBV5-1 to TRBJ2-2; D is perhaps TRBD1 (6 bases). Trimming stripped 0 bases from V and 6 bases from J, with 15 bases between. The CDR3 sequence is 16 residues long. Germline loops: CDR1 SGHRS, CDR2 YFSETQ. Written as DNA, the CDR3 is TGCGCCAGCAGCTTGGATGCCCAGGGGCAGTCCGGGGAGCTGTTTTTT. Translated, it gives CASSLDAQGQSGELFF. The variable domain in full, with the rest retrieved from reference TRBV5-1 and TRBJ2-2, is KAGVTQTPRYLIKTRGQQVTLSCSPISGHRSVSWYQQTPGQGLQFLFEYFSETQRNKGNFPGRFSGRQFSNSRSEMNVSTLELGDSALYLCASSLDAQGQSGELFFGEGSRLTVL.

The V call is TRBV5-4, the J call TRBJ2-1; tentatively, D is TRBD2 (5 bases). The CDR3 runs 14 residues. V gave up 2 bases and J gave up 4 bases, with 10 bases separating them. The V gene's germline CDR1 is SGHNT and CDR2 YYREEE (reference sequence). CDR3 protein: CASSLAEFYNEQFF. The CDR3 region has the DNA TGTGCCAGCAGCTTAGCGGAATTTTACAATGAGCAGTTCTTC.

The J gene is TRBJ1-1, the V gene TRBV23-1, with 8 nucleotides matching TRBD1. TRBV23-1 is an open reading frame, and its role is uncertain. The V gene end was trimmed by 3 bases and the J gene end by 1 base; junction bases not matched to a gene: 10. This CDR3 region has 17 residues. CDR3 protein: CASSQPGQGEGNTEAFF. The CDR3 DNA reads as TGCGCCAGCAGTCAGCCTGGACAGGGTGAGGGGAACACTGAAGCTTTCTTT.

The rearrangement uses TRBV6-1 and TRBJ1-1; TRBD1 agrees at 8 bases. V lost 7 bases, J lost 5 bases, and 9 bases stayed unmatched. Germline lookup yields CDR1 MNHNS and CDR2 SASEGT. The CDR3 extends over 14 amino acids. CDR3 DNA: TGTGCCAGCACTACGCAGGGGGCCCCGACTGAAGCTTTCTTT. This codes for CASTTQGAPTEAFF.

The chain couples TRBV6-1 to TRBJ2-7; no clear D gene. CDR1 is MNHNS, CDR2 SASEGT, per germline. V was pared by 10 bases and J by 3 bases, with 10 bases between. CDR3 length equals 11 residues. The CDR3 DNA reads as TGTGCCACCAGACTCAGCTACGAGCAGTACTTC. It encodes CATRLSYEQYF.

The genes are TRBV6-1 and TRBJ2-3, with D perhaps TRBD1 (6 bases). The CDR3 runs 17 residues. V shed 0 bases and J shed 3 bases, with 16 bases lying between them. The germline V gene encodes CDR1 MNHNS and CDR2 SASEGT. The CDR3 is CASSEAGRGGKTDTQYF. CDR3 DNA: TGTGCCAGCAGTGAAGCGGGCAGGGGTGGTAAAACAGATACGCAGTATTTT.

The table lists this clone with a few counts. Other DNA sequences in the sample encode the same CDR3. This chain links TRBV5-4 with TRBJ2-3; D is uncertain. CDR1 is SGHNT, CDR2 YYREEE, per germline (reference sequence). The CDR3 runs 13 residues. Deletions cut 0 bases from V and 0 bases from J, with 2 bases between. The CDR3 here is CASSLASTDTQYF. The CDR3 DNA is TGTGCCAGCAGCTTGGCGAGCACAGATACGCAGTATTTT.

The CDR3 region has the DNA TGTGCCAGCAGTGAATCCCTTGGGGATTCACCCCTCCACTTT. It yields the protein CASSESLGDSPLHF. This chain links TRBV25-1 with TRBJ1-6; no clear D. The CDR3 consists of 14 residues. The germline V gene has CDR1 MGHDK and CDR2 SYGVNS. With 1 base removed from V and 8 bases from J, the gap between germline ends came to 9 bases.

The CDR3 is CASTIASLGNQPQHF. In DNA, the CDR3 is TGTGCCAGCACGATAGCCAGTCTTGGCAATCAGCCCCAGCATTTT. This sequence joins TRBV28 and TRBJ1-5; D is uncertain. The length of the CDR3 is 15 residues. Trimming removed 7 bases at V and 2 bases at J, with 15 bases between. Germline V CDR1 and CDR2: MDHEN, SYDVKM.

V usage is TRBV12-5 and J usage is TRBJ1-2; D is undetermined. Trimming took off 5 bases at V and 8 bases at J, with 21 bases between the two ends. This CDR3 comprises 15 residues. Germline V gene data show CDR1 as LGHNT and CDR2 as FRNRAP. CDR3 sequence (DNA): TGTGCTAGTGGTCCGGGTCGATCAGCGAAGGTAGGCTACACCTTC. Amino acid sequence: CASGPGRSAKVGYTF.

V is TRBV2 and J is TRBJ1-1; 7 bases align to TRBD1. With 4 bases clipped from V and 6 bases from J, the junction kept 5 bases outside the gene matches. This CDR3 comprises 13 residues. Germline V gene sequence: CDR1 SNHLY, CDR2 FYNNEI. CDR3 amino acids: CASSGRQGAEAFF. CDR3 bases: TGTGCCAGCAGTGGGAGGCAGGGGGCTGAAGCTTTCTTT.

A note on this clone: A read error may be the cause here, since a much bigger clone is one base away. The chain links TRBV30 to TRBJ1-1, with a possible D match to TRBD1 (6 bases). V was cut by 2 bases and J by 3 bases, with 13 bases left in between. CDR3 length equals 14 residues. Germline CDR1 and CDR2: GTSNPN and SVGIG (reference sequence). The CDR3 sequence: CAWSIRTEDTEAFF. The CDR3 DNA reads TGTGCCTGGAGTATTAGGACAGAGGACACTGAAGCTTTCTTT.

The chain carries TRBV19 and TRBJ1-2, with D tentatively TRBD1 (6 bases). CDR1 LNHDA and CDR2 SQIVND come from the germline V gene (reference sequence). The V gene lost 7 bases and the J gene lost 6 bases, with 18 bases spanning the gap. CDR3 size: 14 residues. In nucleotides, the CDR3 is TGTGCCAGTACCATCCCCACAGGGAGGGATGGCTACACCTTC. Its translation: CASTIPTGRDGYTF.

This chain connects TRBV2 to TRBJ2-5; D gene uncertain. The V gene lost 10 bases and the J gene lost 3 bases, with 9 bases spanning the gap. The CDR3 sequence is 11 residues long. The V gene's germline CDR1 is SNHLY and CDR2 FYNNEI. The chain's CDR3 is CATSLEETQYF. The CDR3 nucleotides are TGTGCCACCTCCTTAGAAGAGACCCAGTACTTC.

The chain combines TRBV6-4 with TRBJ1-3; D might be TRBD1 (5 bases). The germline V and J ends were trimmed by 3 bases and 0 bases, with 12 bases remaining between them. Germline assignment: CDR1 MRHNA and CDR2 SNTAGT. CDR3 length equals 16 residues. CDR3 bases: TGTGCCAGCAGTGAAACAGGCGAAATCTCTGGAAACACCATATATTTT. It encodes CASSETGEISGNTIYF.

The rearrangement links TRBV27 to TRBJ1-6; D is ambiguous. CDR1 and CDR2 (germline): MNHEY, SMNVEV (reference sequence). CDR3 length: 16 residues. Between the trimmed V and J ends, which lost 4 bases and 0 bases, there was a span of 10 bases. The CDR3 nucleotides are TGTGCCAGCAGTTCCGGAGGGAGCTCCTATAATTCACCCCTCCACTTT. This gives the protein CASSSGGSSYNSPLHF.

V and J are TRBV5-4 and TRBJ1-5, with 8 nucleotides matching TRBD1. Germline V CDR1 and CDR2: SGHNT, YYREEE (reference sequence). Trimming took 4 bases from V and 9 from J; bases not matched to a gene: 6. The CDR3 is made up of 13 amino acids. CDR3 region: CASSQQGERPQHF. DNA for the CDR3: TGTGCCAGCAGCCAACAGGGGGAAAGGCCCCAGCATTTT. The full variable domain, its missing parts supplied by reference TRBV5-4 and TRBJ1-5, is ETGVTQSPTHLIKTRGQQVTLRCSSQSGHNTVSWYQQALGQGPQFIFQYYREEENGRGNFPPRFSGLQFPNYSSELNVNALELDDSALYLCASSQQGERPQHFGDGTRLSIL.

CDR3 DNA: TGTGCCAGCAGCTACAGGAGAGGGGAATATGGCTACACCTTC. Protein: CASSYRRGEYGYTF. The J gene is TRBJ1-2, the V gene TRBV6-6; TRBD1 is a possible D gene (5 bases). The CDR3 is 14 residues long. V gave up 6 bases and J gave up 5 bases, with 16 bases separating them. Germline values: CDR1 MNHNY, CDR2 SVGAGI (reference sequence).

The chain is built from TRBV5-4 and TRBJ1-2, with D unresolved. Trimming left V 0 bases short and J 4 bases short, with 13 bases between. Germline-derived CDR1 and CDR2 are SGHNT and YYREEE (reference sequence). The CDR3 has 15 amino acids. The CDR3: CASSLVTDPFYGYTF. DNA for the CDR3: TGTGCCAGCAGCTTGGTCACAGACCCTTTCTATGGCTACACCTTC.

This clone showed up just once. This chain connects TRBV6-5 to TRBJ1-1; D not certain. Trimming pared 6 bases from V and 0 bases from J, leaving 11 bases between. This CDR3 is 14 amino acids long. Per the germline V gene, CDR1 is MNHEY and CDR2 is SVGAGI. As DNA, the CDR3 is TGTGCCAGCAGCCAACGGCAGTTGAACACTGAAGCTTTCTTT. Translated: CASSQRQLNTEAFF.